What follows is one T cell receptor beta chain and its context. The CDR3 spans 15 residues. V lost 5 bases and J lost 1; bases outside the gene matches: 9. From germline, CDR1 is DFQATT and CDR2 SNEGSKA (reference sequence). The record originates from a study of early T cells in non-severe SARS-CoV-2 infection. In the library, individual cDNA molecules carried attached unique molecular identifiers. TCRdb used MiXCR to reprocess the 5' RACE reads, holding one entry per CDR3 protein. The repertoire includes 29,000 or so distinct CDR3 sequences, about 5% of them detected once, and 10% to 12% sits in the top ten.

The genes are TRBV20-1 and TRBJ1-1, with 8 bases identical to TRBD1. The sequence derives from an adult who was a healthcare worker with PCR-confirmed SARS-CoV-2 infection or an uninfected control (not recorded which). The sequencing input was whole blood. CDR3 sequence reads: CSARNEGTGNTEAFF. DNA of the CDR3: TGCAGTGCTCGAAACGAGGGGACAGGGAACACTGAAGCTTTCTTT.